This T cell receptor beta chain came from a study of shared clonotypes between healthy human individuals. Overall study context: CD4 naive and CD4 memory each took three plates per donor, while CD8 naive took two and CD8 memory one.

Method: immunoSEQ multiplex PCR; TCRdb's copy keeps in-frame clones and lacks some. The sample has around 1.6 million clones, 95% to 99% seen once. CDR3 length: 13 amino acids. Germline V lookup: CDR1 SQVTM, CDR2 ANQGSEA. V lost 4 bases to trimming and J lost 4 bases, with 13 bases between them. About this clone: The antigen is not known.

The study, taken as a whole, reports: Though the depth was large, rarefaction showed that sorted-subset sequencing was incomplete.

The receptor's source is a man aged 25 to 40 in good health. The chain employs TRBV29-1 and TRBJ1-1; the D gene is possibly TRBD1 (5 bases). The sequenced sample consisted of naive CD4+ T cells sorted from blood. Subset meaning: CD45RA+ positively selected. CDR3 coding DNA: TGCAGCGTTGCCGTAACCGGGACCACTGAAGCTTTCTTT. Encoded protein: CSVAVTGTTEAFF.